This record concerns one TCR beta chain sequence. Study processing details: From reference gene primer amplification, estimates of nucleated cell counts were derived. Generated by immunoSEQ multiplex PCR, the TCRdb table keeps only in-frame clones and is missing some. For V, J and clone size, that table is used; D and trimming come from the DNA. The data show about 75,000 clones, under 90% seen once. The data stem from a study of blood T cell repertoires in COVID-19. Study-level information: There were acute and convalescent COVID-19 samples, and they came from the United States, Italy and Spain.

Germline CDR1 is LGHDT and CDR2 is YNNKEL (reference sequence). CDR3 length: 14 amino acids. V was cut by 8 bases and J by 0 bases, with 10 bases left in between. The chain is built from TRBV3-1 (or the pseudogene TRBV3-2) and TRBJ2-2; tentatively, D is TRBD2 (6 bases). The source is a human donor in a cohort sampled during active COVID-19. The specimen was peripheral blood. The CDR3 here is CASWGRSNTGELFF. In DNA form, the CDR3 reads TGTGCCAGCTGGGGGAGGTCGAACACCGGGGAGCTGTTTTTT.